The clone carrying this TCR beta chain was recorded a few times. The CDR3 is 14 amino acids. Trimming took off 5 bases at V and 5 bases at J, with 15 bases between the two ends. Looked up from germline, CDR1 is SGHVS and CDR2 is FQNEAQ. RNA transcripts gave rise to amplified TCR beta CDR3 regions. The TCR CDR3 was amplified in a first-round RT-PCR using the HTBI primer set. TCRdb ran MiXCR on the multiplex PCR reads and lists one entry per CDR3 protein. The sample has approximately 520,000 distinct CDR3 sequences, 20% seen once. The record originates from a study of T cells in Graves' hyperthyroidism and ophthalmopathy.

The rearrangement joins TRBV7-8 to TRBJ2-5, with D tentatively TRBD1 or TRBD2 (6 bases each). The clonotype originates from a young man with Graves' hyperthyroidism. The sequencing input was blood. The CDR3 is CASSPQGGGETQYF. The CDR3 DNA reads as TGTGCCAGCAGCCCACAGGGAGGTGGTGAGACCCAGTACTTC.